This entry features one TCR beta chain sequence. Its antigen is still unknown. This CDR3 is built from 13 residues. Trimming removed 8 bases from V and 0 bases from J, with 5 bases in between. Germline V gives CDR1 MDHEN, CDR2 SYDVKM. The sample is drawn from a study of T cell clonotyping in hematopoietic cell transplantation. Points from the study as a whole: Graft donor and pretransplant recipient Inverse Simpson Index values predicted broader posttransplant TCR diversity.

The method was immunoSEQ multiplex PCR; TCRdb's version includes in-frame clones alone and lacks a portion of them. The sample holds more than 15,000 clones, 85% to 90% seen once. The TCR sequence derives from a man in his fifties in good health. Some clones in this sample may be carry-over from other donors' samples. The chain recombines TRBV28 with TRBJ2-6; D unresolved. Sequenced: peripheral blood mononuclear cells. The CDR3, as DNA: TGTGCCAGCCTGGGCTCTGGGGCCAACGTCCTGACTTTC. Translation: CASLGSGANVLTF.